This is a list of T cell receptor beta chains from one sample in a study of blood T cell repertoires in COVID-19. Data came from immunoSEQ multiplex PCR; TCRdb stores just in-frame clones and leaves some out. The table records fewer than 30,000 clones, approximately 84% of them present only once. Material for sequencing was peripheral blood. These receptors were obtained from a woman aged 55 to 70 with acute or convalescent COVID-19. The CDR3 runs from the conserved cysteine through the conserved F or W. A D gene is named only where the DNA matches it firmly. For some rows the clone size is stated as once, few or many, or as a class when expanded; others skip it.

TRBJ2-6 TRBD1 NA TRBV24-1 CATSGGQGVSSGANVLTF TGTGCCACCAGTGGTGGACAGGGGGTCAGCTCTGGGGCCAACGTCCTGACTTTC
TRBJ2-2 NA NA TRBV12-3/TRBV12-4 CASSLRETGELFF TGTGCCAGCAGTTTGAGGGAGACCGGGGAGCTGTTTTTT
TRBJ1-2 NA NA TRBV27 CASSLVGGKGGYTF TGTGCCAGCAGTTTAGTAGGAGGCAAAGGGGGCTACACCTTC
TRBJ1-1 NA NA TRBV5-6 CASSKNTEAFF TGTGCCAGCAGTAAAAACACTGAAGCTTTCTTT
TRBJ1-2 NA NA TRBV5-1 CASSFSGERDGYTF TGCGCCAGCAGCTTTTCAGGGGAGAGGGATGGCTACACCTTC
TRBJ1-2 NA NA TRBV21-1 CASSPRSYGTGERNYGYTF TGTGCCAGCAGCCCAAGAAGTTACGGGACAGGGGAAAGGAACTATGGCTACACCTTC
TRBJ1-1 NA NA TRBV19 CASSMGPRQTEAFF TGTGCCAGTAGTATGGGGCCCAGGCAGACTGAAGCTTTCTTT
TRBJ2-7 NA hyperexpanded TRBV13 CASSVDGLHEQYF TGTGCCAGCAGCGTGGACGGACTACACGAGCAGTACTTC
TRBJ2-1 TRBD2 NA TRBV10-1 CASSEGIAGGYNEQFF TGCGCCAGCAGTGAGGGCATAGCGGGGGGGTACAATGAGCAGTTCTTC
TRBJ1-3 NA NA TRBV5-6 CASSFFQSLGNTIYF TGTGCCAGCAGCTTTTTCCAGTCGTTGGGAAACACCATATATTTT
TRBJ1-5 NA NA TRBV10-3 CAISGRSDQPQHF TGTGCCATCAGTGGTAGAAGTGATCAGCCCCAGCATTTT
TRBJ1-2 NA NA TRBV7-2 CASSLAWPRTNYGYTF TGTGCCAGCAGCTTAGCATGGCCCAGGACTAACTATGGCTACACCTTC
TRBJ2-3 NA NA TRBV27 CASSLGSYTDTQYF TGTGCCAGCAGTTTGGGCAGTTACACAGATACGCAGTATTTT
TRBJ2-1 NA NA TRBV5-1 CASSVTGYGFDEQFF TGCGCCAGCAGCGTTACAGGGTATGGATTCGATGAGCAGTTCTTC
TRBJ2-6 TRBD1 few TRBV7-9 CAGDRGSGANVLTF TGTGCCGGCGACAGGGGTTCTGGGGCCAACGTCCTGACTTTC
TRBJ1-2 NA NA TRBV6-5 CASSYSRQPYGYTF TGTGCCAGCAGTTACTCGCGTCAACCCTATGGCTACACCTTC
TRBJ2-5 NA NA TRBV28 CASSLHGAGGTQYF TGTGCCAGCAGTTTACACGGCGCGGGCGGGACCCAGTACTTC
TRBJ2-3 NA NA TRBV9 CASSQIQGSTDTQYF TGTGCCAGCAGTCAGATCCAGGGGAGCACAGATACGCAGTATTTT
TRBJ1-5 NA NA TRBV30 CAWSGGEWSNQPQHF TGTGCCTGGAGTGGTGGGGAGTGGAGCAATCAGCCCCAGCATTTT
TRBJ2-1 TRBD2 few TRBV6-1 CASSEGASGGSRNEQFF TGTGCCAGCAGTGAAGGGGCCAGCGGGGGGTCGAGAAATGAGCAGTTCTTC
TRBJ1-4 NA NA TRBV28 CASTLRSVVATNEKLFF TGTGCCAGCACCTTAAGGAGCGTAGTGGCAACTAATGAAAAACTGTTTTTT
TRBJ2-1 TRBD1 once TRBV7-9 CASKDRGSYNEQFF TGTGCCAGCAAGGACAGGGGCTCCTACAATGAGCAGTTCTTC
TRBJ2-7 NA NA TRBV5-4 CASGGAGASYEQYF TGTGCCAGTGGGGGGGCAGGGGCGTCATACGAGCAGTACTTC
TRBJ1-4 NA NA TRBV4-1 CASSQVARSNEKLFF TGCGCCAGCAGCCAAGTGGCCAGAAGTAATGAAAAACTGTTTTTT
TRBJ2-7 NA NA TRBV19 CASSRSGEQYF TGTGCCAGTAGTAGATCAGGCGAGCAGTACTTC
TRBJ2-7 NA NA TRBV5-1 CASSPGWRVPTYEQYF TGCGCCAGCAGCCCAGGTTGGAGGGTGCCTACCTACGAGCAGTACTTC
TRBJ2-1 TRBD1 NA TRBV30 CAWSELQPGQGGPQFF TGTGCCTGGAGTGAACTGCAACCGGGACAGGGTGGTCCCCAGTTCTTC
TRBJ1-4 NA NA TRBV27 CASSLYADRLRSSTNEKLFF TGTGCCAGCAGTTTATACGCCGACAGGCTTAGGTCATCAACTAATGAAAAACTGTTTTTT
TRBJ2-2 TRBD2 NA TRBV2 CASSEGRRGGPGELFF TGTGCCAGCAGTGAAGGAAGGCGGGGGGGCCCCGGGGAGCTGTTTTTT
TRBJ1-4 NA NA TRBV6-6 CASNYLATNEKLFF TGTGCCAGCAACTATCTTGCAACTAATGAAAAACTGTTTTTT
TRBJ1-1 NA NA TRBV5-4 CASSHGQTPMNTEAFF TGTGCCAGCAGCCACGGACAGACGCCGATGAACACTGAAGCTTTCTTT
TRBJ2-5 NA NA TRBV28 CASRPGGIKETQYF TGTGCCAGCAGGCCGGGGGGCATTAAAGAGACCCAGTACTTC
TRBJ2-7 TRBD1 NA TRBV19 CASSHSLTGGNYEQYF TGTGCCAGTAGTCACAGTCTTACAGGGGGCAACTACGAGCAGTACTTC
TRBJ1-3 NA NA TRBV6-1 CASGLDTPTGNTIYF TGTGCCAGCGGATTAGACACGCCGACTGGAAACACCATATATTTT
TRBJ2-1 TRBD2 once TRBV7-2 CASSLASGGRPNEQFF TGTGCCAGCAGCTTAGCTAGCGGGGGCCGCCCCAATGAGCAGTTCTTC
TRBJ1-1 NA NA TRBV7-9 CASSLAVVREAFF TGTGCCAGCAGCTTAGCGGTCGTCAGGGAAGCTTTCTTT
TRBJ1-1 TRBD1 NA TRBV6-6 CASSYDSQGGTEAFF TGTGCCAGCAGTTACGATTCCCAGGGGGGCACTGAAGCTTTCTTT
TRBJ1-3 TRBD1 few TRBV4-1 CASSQATGARNTIYF TGCGCCAGCAGCCAAGCGACAGGGGCCAGAAACACCATATATTTT
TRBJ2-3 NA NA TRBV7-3 CASSLMGHYTDTQYF TGTGCCAGCAGCTTAATGGGACACTACACAGATACGCAGTATTTT
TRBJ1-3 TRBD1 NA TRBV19 CASSPTGSSGNTIYF TGTGCCAGTAGCCCGACAGGGAGCTCTGGAAACACCATATATTTT